The 29 T cell receptor beta chains below all came from one sample that was sequenced in a study of Tregs in tolerant kidney transplant recipients (dated by TCRdb to between 2018 and 2021). The time point label corresponds to: blood sample drawn before combined kidney and bone marrow transplant. Library preparation employed the immunoSEQ multiplex PCR assay. Here the immuneACCESS table is served through TCRdb, limited to in-frame sequences with V and J called. Missing clones are a known gap in these copies; in checked studies unresolved V genes cover under half, and the rest lacks a known reason. Within this sample are some 66,000 clones, with roughly 92% of them counted one time only. The top ten clones comprise approximately 10% of the sample. This specimen consisted of CD8+ T cells from blood, obtained before the transplant. The receptors stem from a human donor who received a combined kidney and bone marrow transplant.

The gene calls are TRBV18 and TRBJ1-1; 7 positions agree with TRBD1. The CDR3 extends over 16 amino acids. Germline V CDR1 and CDR2: KGHSH, LQKENI. The V segment lost 4 bases and the J segment 1 base; nucleotides outside the gene matches: 9. As DNA, the CDR3 is TGTGCCAGCTCACTTGGACAGGCACTCAAGAACACTGAAGCTTTCTTT. Its protein product is CASSLGQALKNTEAFF.

The V and J genes are TRBV4-3 and TRBJ1-2; TRBD1 agrees at 11 bases. This CDR3 contains 17 residues. V was pared by 3 bases and J by 5 bases, with 11 bases of the junction left unmatched. The germline V gene encodes CDR1 LGHNA and CDR2 YSLEER. The CDR3 spells CASSHSRTGGAWYGYTF. Written as DNA, the CDR3 is TGCGCCAGCAGCCACTCCCGGACAGGGGGCGCTTGGTATGGCTACACCTTC.

The chain joins TRBV19 to TRBJ1-2; a possible D gene is TRBD1 (6 bases). In germline, CDR1 is LNHDA, CDR2 SQIVND (reference sequence). V was shortened by 3 bases and J by 5 bases, with 13 bases between the two germline ends. This CDR3 is built from 14 residues. CDR3 DNA: TGTGCCAGTAGTATTTGGGTCAGGGGTTATGGCTACACCTTC. Its translation is CASSIWVRGYGYTF. Full variable domain (outside the CDR3, taken from reference TRBV19 and TRBJ1-2): DGGITQSPKYLFRKEGQNVTLSCEQNLNHDAMYWYRQDPGQGLRLIYYSQIVNDFQKGDIAEGYSVSREKKESFPLTVTSAQKNPTAFYLCASSIWVRGYGYTFGSGTRLTVV.

V usage is TRBV4-1 and J usage is TRBJ2-1; 8 bases match TRBD2. The CDR3 runs to 13 residues. V trimming: 2 bases; J trimming: 9 bases; junction bases outside the gene matches: 3. Germline values: CDR1 MGHRA, CDR2 YSYEKL. The CDR3 DNA follows: TGCGCCAGCAGCCAACCAGGGACTAGTGAGCAGTTCTTC. Protein: CASSQPGTSEQFF.

The chain employs TRBV6-4 and TRBJ2-3, with a tentative D call TRBD2 (6 bases). The germline V gene has CDR1 MRHNA and CDR2 SNTAGT. CDR3 size: 16 residues. V lost 2 bases, J lost 3 bases, and 15 bases lay in between. CDR3 in DNA: TGTGCCAGCAGTGACGGTGGAGGGGCAGGAACAGATACGCAGTATTTT. Its protein product is CASSDGGGAGTDTQYF.

The chain combines TRBV9 with TRBJ1-3; D not resolved. The germline V and J ends were trimmed by 0 bases and 0 bases, with 13 bases remaining between them. This CDR3 is 17 amino acids long. Germline CDR1 reads SGDLS; CDR2 reads YYNGEE. The CDR3 spells CASSVASVASSGNTIYF. The CDR3 DNA reads as TGTGCCAGCAGCGTAGCTTCAGTAGCCAGCTCTGGAAACACCATATATTTT.

The V and J genes are TRBV2 and TRBJ2-5; TRBD2 is a possible D gene (6 bases). The CDR3 contains 14 residues. CDR1 is SNHLY and CDR2 is FYNNEI in the germline V gene. V dropped 5 bases and J dropped 1 base, with 11 bases sitting between them. The CDR3 region has the DNA TGTGCCAGCAGTCCGTCCGGGGGCCAAGAGACCCAGTACTTC. As protein: CASSPSGGQETQYF.

This clone was found a few times. This chain uses TRBV5-4 with TRBJ2-5, with 7 bases lining up with TRBD2. The length of the CDR3 is 15 residues. V trimming: 7 bases; J trimming: 5 bases; junction bases outside the gene matches: 14. Germline V CDR1 and CDR2: SGHNT, YYREEE (reference sequence). CDR3: CASGGVAGVGETQYF. The CDR3 nucleotides read TGTGCCAGCGGCGGAGTTGCGGGAGTCGGGGAGACCCAGTACTTC.

The rearrangement links TRBV6-6 to TRBJ2-7; weak D call: TRBD2 (7 bases). CDR1 is MNHNY, CDR2 SVGAGI, per germline (reference sequence). The CDR3 is made up of 15 amino acids. The V end lost 0 bases, the J end lost 3 bases, and 12 bases lay between the germline ends. CDR3 sequence (DNA): TGTGCCAGCAGTTACTCTGGGGGGGGCAGCTACGAGCAGTACTTC. It is translated as CASSYSGGGSYEQYF.

The chain carries TRBV9 and TRBJ2-7; TRBD2 aligns across 7 bases. Germline assignment: CDR1 SGDLS and CDR2 YYNGEE. This CDR3 region has 15 residues. V trimming: 4 bases; J trimming: 3 bases; junction bases outside the gene matches: 10. The CDR3 DNA is TGTGCCAGCAGCCCTAGCGGAAGGATCAACTACGAGCAGTACTTC. Translating it yields CASSPSGRINYEQYF. Full variable domain (rest looked up from reference TRBV9 and TRBJ2-7): DSGVTQTPKHLITATGQRVTLRCSPRSGDLSVYWYQQSLDQGLQFLIQYYNGEERAKGNILERFSAQQFPDLHSELNLSSLELGDSALYFCASSPSGRINYEQYFGPGTRLTVT.

This chain connects TRBV7-6 to TRBJ2-1; weak D call: TRBD2 (6 bases). Germline CDR1 and CDR2: SGHVS and FNYEAQ. This CDR3 comprises 16 residues. The ends were cut back, 1 base at V and 3 bases at J, with 13 bases in the middle. The CDR3 is CASSLEGTVLYNEQFF. CDR3 coding DNA: TGTGCCAGCAGCTTAGAGGGGACTGTCCTCTACAATGAGCAGTTCTTC.

The table lists this clone with a count of one. The gene calls are TRBV30 and TRBJ2-7, with D tentatively TRBD1 (5 bases). The germline gives CDR1 GTSNPN, CDR2 SVGIG (reference sequence). Trimming took 3 bases from V and 2 from J, leaving 14 bases between them. The CDR3 extends over 14 amino acids. For the CDR3, the DNA is TGTGCCTGGAGCCCGGACACAATACCCTACGAGCAGTACTTC. Translation gives CAWSPDTIPYEQYF.

V usage is TRBV7-2 and J usage is TRBJ2-1, with a tentative D call TRBD2 (6 bases). This CDR3 contains 15 residues. V lost 1 base and J 2 bases, leaving 9 bases between the germline ends. Germline values: CDR1 SGHTA, CDR2 FQGNSA. CDR3 in DNA: TGTGCCAGCAGCTTAGTTGGAGGGGCCTACAATGAGCAGTTCTTC. Translated, it gives CASSLVGGAYNEQFF.

The V gene is TRBV11-2, the J gene TRBJ1-1, with a weak D call TRBD1 (6 bases). With 3 bases removed from V and 1 base from J, the gap between germline ends came to 12 bases. The CDR3 has 15 amino acids. Germline V CDR1 and CDR2: SGHAT, FQNNGV. Written as DNA, the CDR3 is TGTGCCAGCAGCTTTGGACAGACTACGAACACTGAAGCTTTCTTT. Amino acid sequence: CASSFGQTTNTEAFF.

J is TRBJ2-3 and V is TRBV9, with D perhaps TRBD2 (5 bases). This CDR3 spans 15 amino acids. The V end lost 1 base, the J end lost 2 bases, and 11 bases lay between the germline ends. CDR1 and CDR2 (germline): SGDLS, YYNGEE. The CDR3 DNA reads TGTGCCAGCAGCGTACGGGCTAGCACCACAGATACGCAGTATTTT. This sequence encodes CASSVRASTTDTQYF.

This chain connects TRBV6-5 to TRBJ2-1, with D perhaps TRBD2 (5 bases). The germline gives CDR1 MNHEY, CDR2 SVGAGI. V was shortened by 4 bases and J by 4 bases, with 14 bases between the two germline ends. The CDR3 is 15 amino acids. The CDR3 DNA sequence: TGTGCCAGCAGTTCCCAGACTACACTTTACAATGAGCAGTTCTTC. Its protein is CASSSQTTLYNEQFF.

The rearrangement links TRBV5-4 to TRBJ1-1; D gene ambiguous. The V gene's germline CDR1 is SGHNT and CDR2 YYREEE (reference sequence). V lost 3 bases, J lost 1 base, and 10 bases lay in between. The CDR3 spans 14 residues. CDR3 nucleotide sequence: TGTGCCAGCAGCTCAGGACTGCCGAACACTGAAGCTTTCTTT. The encoded protein is CASSSGLPNTEAFF.

The gene calls are TRBV7-8 and TRBJ1-5; TRBD1 agrees at 9 bases. The CDR3 runs to 15 residues. The germline CDR1 and CDR2 sequences are SGHVS and FQNEAQ. V lost 5 bases to trimming and J lost 4 bases; unmatched junction nucleotides: 6. The CDR3 DNA sequence: TGTGCCAGCAGCCTCCGGGACAGGGTTAATCAGCCCCAGCATTTT. Its translation is CASSLRDRVNQPQHF.

The chain recombines TRBV9 with TRBJ1-5; TRBD1 matches at 8 bases. The CDR3 loop spans 15 amino acids. Germline CDR1 is SGDLS and CDR2 is YYNGEE. Losses at the gene ends were 0 bases for V and 1 base for J; bases not matched to a gene: 0. CDR3 bases: TGTGCCAGCAGCGTAGGGACAGGGAGCAATCAGCCCCAGCATTTT. It is translated as CASSVGTGSNQPQHF.

The V and J genes are TRBV9 and TRBJ2-5, with 8 bases aligning to TRBD2. The trim removed 0 bases at V and 5 bases at J, leaving 12 bases unmatched. CDR3 length equals 17 residues. Germline CDR1 reads SGDLS; CDR2 reads YYNGEE. CDR3 in DNA: TGTGCCAGCAGCGTAGGCGGGGGGCGCATGGGGATGGAGACCCAGTACTTC. It translates to CASSVGGGRMGMETQYF.

This sequence joins TRBV2 and TRBJ2-3; D possibly corresponds to TRBD1 (5 bases). V dropped 2 bases and J dropped 4 bases, with 13 bases sitting between them. The CDR3 covers 15 residues. Germline-derived CDR1 and CDR2 are SNHLY and FYNNEI. Here the CDR3 reads CASSEPGKKADTQYF. DNA of the CDR3: TGTGCCAGCAGTGAACCAGGGAAAAAGGCAGATACGCAGTATTTT.

The CDR3 here is CASSLKGKGGDGYTF. The CDR3 coding sequence is TGTGCCAGCAGCTTAAAGGGGAAGGGAGGGGATGGCTACACCTTC. The rearrangement joins TRBV11-2 to TRBJ1-2; D is perhaps TRBD1 (5 bases). The CDR3 is 15 residues long. The germline CDR1 and CDR2 sequences are SGHAT and FQNNGV. The V gene lost 2 bases and the J gene lost 6 bases, with 16 bases spanning the gap. The full variable domain, rest sourced from reference TRBV11-2 and TRBJ1-2, is EAGVAQSPRYKIIEKRQSVAFWCNPISGHATLYWYQQILGQGPKLLIQFQNNGVVDDSQLPKDRFSAERLKGVDSTLKIQPAKLEDSAVYLCASSLKGKGGDGYTFGSGTRLTVV.

The chain joins TRBV7-4 to TRBJ2-3; 15 bases map to TRBD2. J was trimmed by 3 bases and V by 7 bases; bases with no gene match: 5. Per germline, CDR1 SGHVT and CDR2 SQSDAQ. The CDR3 consists of 16 residues. The CDR3 region has the DNA TGTGCCAGCAAGGAAGGGACTAGCGGGGGGACAGATACGCAGTATTTT. Its protein product is CASKEGTSGGTDTQYF.

The chain couples TRBV4-2 to TRBJ2-1, with 7 bases that match TRBD2. The CDR3 covers 15 residues. Germline V gene lookup returns CDR1 LGHNA and CDR2 YNFKEQ. V was pared by 2 bases and J by 8 bases, with 9 bases of the junction left unmatched. This CDR3 reads CASSQFSGSRDEQFF. The CDR3 DNA follows: TGTGCCAGCAGCCAATTTAGCGGGTCCAGGGATGAGCAGTTCTTC.

The chain has TRBV28 and TRBJ2-1; TRBD1 might be the D (5 bases). From germline, CDR1 is MDHEN and CDR2 SYDVKM. The CDR3 runs 13 residues. V gave up 3 bases and J gave up 4 bases, with 7 bases separating them. CDR3 coding DNA: TGTGCCAGCAGTTTGACAGAGTACAATGAGCAGTTCTTC. Translating it yields CASSLTEYNEQFF.

The chain employs TRBV7-9 and TRBJ2-7; D gene ambiguous. Germline assignment: CDR1 SEHNR and CDR2 FQNEAQ (reference sequence). The CDR3 has 12 residues. Trimming removed 1 base at V and 3 bases at J, with 4 bases between. The CDR3 DNA reads TGTGCCAGCAGCTTAGATCTCTACGAGCAGTACTTC. This sequence encodes CASSLDLYEQYF. Based on the CDR3 plus reference TRBV7-9 and TRBJ2-7, the full variable domain is DTGVSQNPRHKITKRGQNVTFRCDPISEHNRLYWYRQTLGQGPEFLTYFQNEAQLEKSRLLSDRFSAERPKGSFSTLEIQRTEQGDSAMYLCASSLDLYEQYFGPGTRLTVT.

The V call is TRBV5-6, the J call TRBJ1-2; the D gene is possibly TRBD1 (6 bases). Germline CDR1 and CDR2: SGHDT and YYEEEE. The CDR3 has 14 amino acids. V was cut by 2 bases and J by 4 bases, with 12 bases left in between. CDR3 in amino acids: CASSFGQISYGYTF. DNA of the CDR3: TGTGCCAGCAGCTTCGGACAGATCTCCTATGGCTACACCTTC.

The chain employs TRBV6-5 and TRBJ2-1; 14 bases line up with TRBD2. The V gene's germline CDR1 is MNHEY and CDR2 SVGAGI. V trimming: 4 bases; J trimming: 4 bases; junction bases outside the gene matches: 3. This CDR3 region has 16 residues. The CDR3 region is CASSSGLAGGYNEQFF. In DNA, the CDR3 is TGTGCCAGCAGTTCCGGACTAGCGGGAGGATACAATGAGCAGTTCTTC.

The genes are TRBV27 and TRBJ1-6; 7 bases match TRBD1. The CDR3 is 15 amino acids. The junction had 4 bases not matched to a gene; V was cut back by 2 bases and J by 6 bases. Germline CDR1 reads MNHEY; CDR2 reads SMNVEV (reference sequence). The DNA for the CDR3 is TGTGCCAGCAGTTTACGACAGGGACCTAATTCACCCCTCCACTTT. Residues: CASSLRQGPNSPLHF.